This TCR beta chain stems from a study of shared clonotypes between healthy human individuals. CDR1 is MNHEY and CDR2 is SMNVEV in the germline V gene (reference sequence). Trimming left V 5 bases short and J 0 bases short, with 11 bases between. The CDR3 runs to 14 residues. The assay was immunoSEQ multiplex PCR, and TCRdb's table has in-frame clones only and misses some. The sample has 2 million to 2.5 million clones; 95% are singletons. This TCR came from a man younger than 30 in good health. This chain connects TRBV27 to TRBJ2-7; tentatively, D is TRBD1 (5 bases). The sample was naive CD4+ T cells sorted from blood. The sample's subset: CD45RA+ positively selected. The CDR3 protein is CASSLTGASYEQYF. Here the CDR3 DNA reads TGTGCCAGCAGTCTAACAGGAGCCTCCTACGAGCAGTACTTC.